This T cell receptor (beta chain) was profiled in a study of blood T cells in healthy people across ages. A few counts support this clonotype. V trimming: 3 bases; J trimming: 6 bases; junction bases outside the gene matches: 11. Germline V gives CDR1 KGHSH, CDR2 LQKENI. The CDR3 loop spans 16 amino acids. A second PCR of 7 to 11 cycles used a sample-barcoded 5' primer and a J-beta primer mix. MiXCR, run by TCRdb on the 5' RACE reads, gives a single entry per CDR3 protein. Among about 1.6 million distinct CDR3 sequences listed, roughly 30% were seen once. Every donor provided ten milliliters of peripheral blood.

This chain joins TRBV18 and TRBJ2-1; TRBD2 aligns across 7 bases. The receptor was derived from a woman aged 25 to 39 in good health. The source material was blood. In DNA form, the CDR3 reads TGTGCCAGCTCACCGTCTGCGGGAGTGAGGCTCAATGAGCAGTTCTTC. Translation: CASSPSAGVRLNEQFF.